The source of this TCR beta chain is a study of PD-L1 blockade in urothelial cancer. Looking at the study overall: The study recovered a median of about 150,000 T cells per blood sample. Overall study results and limits: Tumor-associated blood clones were expanded more by durable-benefit patients at 3 weeks. Lower pretreatment blood TCR clonality, under the median, predicted better survival, researchers reported.

Each patient gave between 1 and 8 samples of peripheral blood mononuclear cells, which were collected pretreatment and during treatment. The V end lost 0 bases, the J end lost 0 bases, and 6 bases lay between the germline ends. The germline V gene encodes CDR1 MGHRA and CDR2 YSYEKL. This CDR3 spans 15 amino acids. Sequencing was performed with immunoSEQ multiplex PCR; in TCRdb, only in-frame clones are kept and a portion is missing. The sample holds under 100,000 clones, roughly 87% seen once. Details on this clone: What it binds is unknown.

The chain recombines TRBV4-1 with TRBJ1-5; D is uncertain. The source was PBMCs, collected around atezolizumab (anti-PD-L1) treatment. This receptor was identified in a man between 65 and 85 years old with urothelial cancer. CDR3 nucleotides: TGCGCCAGCAGCCAAGACTTCTCTAGCAATCAGCCCCAGCATTTT. This encodes CASSQDFSSNQPQHF.